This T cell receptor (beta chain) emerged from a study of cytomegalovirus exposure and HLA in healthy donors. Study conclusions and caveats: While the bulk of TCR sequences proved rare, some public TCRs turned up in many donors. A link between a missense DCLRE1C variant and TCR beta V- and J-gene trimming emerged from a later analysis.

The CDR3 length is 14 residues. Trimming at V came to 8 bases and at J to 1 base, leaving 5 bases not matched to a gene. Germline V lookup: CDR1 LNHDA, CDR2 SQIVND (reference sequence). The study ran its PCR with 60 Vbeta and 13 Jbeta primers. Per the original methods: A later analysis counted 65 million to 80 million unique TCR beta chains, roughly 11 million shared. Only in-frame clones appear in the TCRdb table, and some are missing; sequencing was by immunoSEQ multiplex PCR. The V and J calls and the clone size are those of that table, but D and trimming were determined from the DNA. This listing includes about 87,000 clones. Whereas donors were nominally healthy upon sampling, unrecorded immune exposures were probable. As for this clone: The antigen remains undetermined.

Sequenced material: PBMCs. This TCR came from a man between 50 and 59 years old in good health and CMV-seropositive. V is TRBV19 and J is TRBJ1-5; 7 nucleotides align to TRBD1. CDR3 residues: CASGQGDSNQPQHF. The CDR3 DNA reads TGTGCCAGTGGTCAGGGGGACAGCAATCAGCCCCAGCATTTT.